This T cell receptor (beta chain) is drawn from a study of OX40 agonist ivuxolimab in advanced cancers. Looking at the study overall: Among those enrolled, mean age was approximately 60 years (range about 23 to 90) and approximately 80% were male. Participants could have had prior anti-PD-1, anti-PD-L1 or anti-CTLA-4 therapy, and approximately 40% had some.

Sequencing was performed with immunoSEQ multiplex PCR; in TCRdb, only in-frame clones are kept and a portion is missing. The sample has nearly 85,000 clones, approximately 82% seen once; the top ten hold roughly 0.8%. This clone has more than one count but fewer than ten. The target antigen is unknown. The junction departs from the called germline gene at one end, perhaps through a read error. Study-wide results and limits: Partial responders at 0.1-3.0 mg/kg had among the lowest clonal expansion.

Per germline, CDR1 SSHAT and CDR2 FNYEAQ (reference sequence). The CDR3 length is 14 residues. No patient had autoimmune disease or received systemic immunosuppression. V is TRBV7-7 and J is TRBJ2-7; D not resolved. The material was CD4+ or CD8+ T cells sorted from blood, obtained in a trial of the OX40 agonist ivuxolimab. The source is an adult with an advanced solid tumor such as melanoma, head and neck, liver or kidney cancer. As DNA, the CDR3 is TGTGCTAGCAGCCCTTCGGGCCTCTCAGGCGAGCAGTACTTC. The encoded protein is CASSPSGLSGEQYF.